Described below is a single TCR beta chain sequence and its context. Antigen: not known. This entry is derived from a study of shared clonotypes between healthy human individuals. Study observations and caveats: The donor pool, a small one, limited the genetic and exposure-history diversity represented. The authors expected sequencing depth to affect clonotype sharing among donors. Naive subsets, compared against memory subsets, generally had larger estimated richness values.

This CDR3 is built from 15 residues. V shed 5 bases, J shed 4 bases, and the junction held 10 bases outside the gene matches. Germline V gene sequence: CDR1 MNHEY, CDR2 SMNVEV (reference sequence). Terminally differentiated effector memory CD45RA+ cells were left out of the naive CD8 fraction, which was CD45RO-negative and positively selected for CCR7. Method: immunoSEQ multiplex PCR; TCRdb's copy keeps in-frame clones and lacks some. Here the sample spans around 650,000 clones, approximately 96% being singletons. This receptor was taken from a woman in her 30s in good health. Sequencing was carried out using naive CD8+ T cells sorted from blood. The chain carries TRBV27 and TRBJ2-7, with 8 bases fitting TRBD1. The CDR3 bases are TGTGCCAGCAGTCCCCCCGGGACAGGATTGTACGAGCAGTACTTC. It yields the protein CASSPPGTGLYEQYF.